This TCR beta chain was obtained from a study of blood T cells in healthy people across ages. The wider study: Template switching retrieved approximately one barcoded beta molecule for each two T cells.

This clonotype was seen ten or more times. Combining a sample-barcoded 5' primer with a J-beta primer mix, a second PCR ran for roughly 6 to 12 cycles. TCRdb re-called the 5' RACE reads with MiXCR, one entry per CDR3 protein. Among roughly 700,000 distinct CDR3 sequences listed, 45% to 50% were seen once. This CDR3 is built from 17 residues. Unmatched junction bases numbered 11, after V lost 0 bases and J lost 6 bases. The V gene's germline CDR1 is LNHNV and CDR2 YYDKDF (reference sequence). Individuals who donated were healthy Caucasians from Russia aged roughly 6 to 90. The genes are TRBV15 and TRBJ2-1; 7 bases align to TRBD1. The specimen was blood. The receptor was isolated from a woman aged 55-70 years in good health. Written as DNA, the CDR3 is TGTGCCACCAGCAGAGATGGCCCAGGGGGTAGCAGCAATGAGCAGTTCTTC. This codes for CATSRDGPGGSSNEQFF. The full variable domain, rest sourced from reference TRBV15 and TRBJ2-1, is DAMVIQNPRYQVTQFGKPVTLSCSQTLNHNVMYWYQQKSSQAPKLLFHYYDKDFNNEADTPDNFQSRRPNTSFCFLDIRSPGLGDTAMYLCATSRDGPGGSSNEQFFGPGTRLTVL.